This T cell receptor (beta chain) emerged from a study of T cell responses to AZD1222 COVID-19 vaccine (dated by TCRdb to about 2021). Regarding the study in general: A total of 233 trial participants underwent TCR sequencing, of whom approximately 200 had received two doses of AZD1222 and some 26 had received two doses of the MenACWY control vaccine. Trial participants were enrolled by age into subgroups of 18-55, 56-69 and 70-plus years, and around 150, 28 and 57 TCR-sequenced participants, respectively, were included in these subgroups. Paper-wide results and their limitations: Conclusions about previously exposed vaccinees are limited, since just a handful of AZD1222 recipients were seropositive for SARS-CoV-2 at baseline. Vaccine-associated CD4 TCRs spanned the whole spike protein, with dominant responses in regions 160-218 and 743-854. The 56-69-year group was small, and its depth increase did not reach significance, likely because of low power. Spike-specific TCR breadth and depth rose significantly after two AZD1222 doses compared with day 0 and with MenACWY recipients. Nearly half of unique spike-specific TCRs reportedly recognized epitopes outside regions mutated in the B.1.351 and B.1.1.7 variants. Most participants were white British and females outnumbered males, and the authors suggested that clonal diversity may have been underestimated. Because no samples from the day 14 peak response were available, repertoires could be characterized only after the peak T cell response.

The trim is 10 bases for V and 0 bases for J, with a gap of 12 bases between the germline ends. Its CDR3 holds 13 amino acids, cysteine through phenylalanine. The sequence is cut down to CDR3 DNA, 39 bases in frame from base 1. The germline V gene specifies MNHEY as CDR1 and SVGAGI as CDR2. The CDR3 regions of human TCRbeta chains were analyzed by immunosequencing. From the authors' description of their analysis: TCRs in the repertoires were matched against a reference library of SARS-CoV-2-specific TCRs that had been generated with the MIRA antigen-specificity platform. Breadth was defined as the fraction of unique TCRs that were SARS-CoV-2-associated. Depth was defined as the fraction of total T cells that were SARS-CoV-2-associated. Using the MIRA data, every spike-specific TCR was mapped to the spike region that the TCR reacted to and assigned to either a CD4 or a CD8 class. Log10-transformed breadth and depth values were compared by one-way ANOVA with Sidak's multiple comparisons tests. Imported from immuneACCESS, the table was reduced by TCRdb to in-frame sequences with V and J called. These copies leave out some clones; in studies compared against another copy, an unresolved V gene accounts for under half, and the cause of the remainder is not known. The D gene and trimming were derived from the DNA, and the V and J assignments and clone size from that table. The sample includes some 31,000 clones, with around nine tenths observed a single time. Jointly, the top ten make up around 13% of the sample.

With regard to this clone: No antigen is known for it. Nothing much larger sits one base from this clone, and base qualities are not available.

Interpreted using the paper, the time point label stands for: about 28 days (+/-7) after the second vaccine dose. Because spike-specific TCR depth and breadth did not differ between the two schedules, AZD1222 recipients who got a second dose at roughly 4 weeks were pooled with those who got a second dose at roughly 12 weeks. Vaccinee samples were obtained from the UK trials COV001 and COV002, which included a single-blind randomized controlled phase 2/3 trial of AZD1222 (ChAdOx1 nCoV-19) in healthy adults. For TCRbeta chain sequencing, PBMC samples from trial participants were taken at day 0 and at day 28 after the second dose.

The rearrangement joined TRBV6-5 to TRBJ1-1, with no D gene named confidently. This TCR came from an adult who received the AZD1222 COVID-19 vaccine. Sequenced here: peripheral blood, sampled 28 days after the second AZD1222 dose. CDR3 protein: CATRSSMNTEAFF. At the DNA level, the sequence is TGTGCCACCCGCAGCAGCATGAACACTGAAGCTTTCTTT.